This T cell receptor (beta chain) was documented in a study of spatial heterogeneity in lung cancer. This clonotype was counted at least ten times. One entry per CDR3 protein results from TCRdb running MiXCR on the 5' RACE reads. The sample holds 13,000 or so distinct CDR3 sequences, around 4.1% seen once. Documented time point: sample taken at primary tumor resection. Material for sequencing was whole RNA from tumor, nontumor lung or frozen PBMC, left unsorted. The ends were cut back, 6 bases at V and 4 bases at J, with 12 bases in the middle. The V gene's germline CDR1 is MNHEY and CDR2 SVGEGT. CDR3 length: 13 amino acids.

The TCR comes from a male donor with early-stage non-small cell lung cancer. The gene calls are TRBV6-2 or TRBV6-3 and TRBJ1-1; D unresolved. Sequencing used PBMCs, obtained at surgery. The CDR3 bases are TGTGCCAGCAGATGGACCGTATCCACTGAAGCTTTCTTT. This translates into CASRWTVSTEAFF.